Listed below are T cell receptor beta chains from one sample, sequenced in a study of blood T cell repertoires in COVID-19. TCRdb keeps only in-frame clones here, not all; method: immunoSEQ multiplex PCR. Found here are roughly 200,000 clones, 85% to 90% of them singletons; the top ten hold approximately 6.2%. Sequencing was performed on peripheral blood. The source of these receptors is a man aged 55 to 70 who had recovered from COVID-19. The conserved cysteine and the conserved F or W are not part of the CDR3 here. The order of the fields is CDR3 protein, J gene, V gene.

SVLRGQGVDTQY TRBJ2-3 TRBV29-1
ASSSRDSRDEQY TRBJ2-7 TRBV5-1
AWSDRRGNSNQPQH TRBJ1-5 TRBV30
ASSLREGINQPQH TRBJ1-5 TRBV7-6
ASSFGTGLEKLF TRBJ1-4 TRBV28
ASAPGQGTVKLF TRBJ1-4 TRBV19
ASSQTGLGETEAF TRBJ1-1 TRBV9
ASSQGLRTDTQY TRBJ2-3 TRBV3-1/TRBV3-2
ASSLSGNSPLH TRBJ1-6 TRBV12-3/TRBV12-4
ASSRDRSTDTQY TRBJ2-3 TRBV7-9
ASRAAGPRSSPLH TRBJ1-6 TRBV2
ASAEMDYGYT TRBJ1-2 TRBV19
ASSGRSGSTDTQY TRBJ2-3 TRBV2
ALEGAKNSPLH TRBJ1-6 TRBV28
ASCPEDLPPGELF TRBJ2-2 TRBV4-2
ASSSVNTYEQY TRBJ2-7 TRBV6-2/TRBV6-3
ASSLGTGSEKLF TRBJ1-4 TRBV7-7
ASSSSNGANEKLF TRBJ1-4 TRBV13
ASRARQGSTEAF TRBJ1-1 TRBV6-5
ASSLTDRDNEQF TRBJ2-1 TRBV9
AISNRGNEQF TRBJ2-1 TRBV10-3
ASRWTYNSPLH TRBJ1-6 TRBV10-2
ASSPPSSGGSEQF TRBJ2-1 TRBV18
ASSQGTGGYGYT TRBJ1-2 TRBV4-2